The text below deals with one T cell receptor (beta chain). This clone appeared a few times. Which antigen it targets is not known. No much larger clone is present one base from it, and per-base qualities are unavailable. The cohort consisted of approximately 670 healthy bone marrow donors. All cohort members were sampled while nominally healthy, although unrecorded immune exposures were likely present. The donor was CMV seropositive and belonged to the group of some 290 seropositive cohort members. A peripheral blood sample was provided by each donor, and peripheral blood mononuclear cells were used for TCR beta sequencing. The Qiagen DNeasy Blood Extraction Kit was used to extract genomic DNA from the blood cell samples. These data come from a study of cytomegalovirus exposure and HLA in healthy donors (dated by TCRdb to 2016 to 2017). With respect to the entire study: According to an earlier analysis of around 600 of the donors, about 179 million T cells yielded roughly 110 million unique TCR beta sequences and 276 Gb of sequence data. Around 320 gigabases of sequencing data and approximately 80 million unique TCR sequences were included in an early release covering 500 to 750 HLA-typed donors. The genetic ancestry cluster associated with self-reported Caucasian donors included roughly four fifths of the 398 genotyped donors. The aim of the study was to test whether cataloging public T cell receptors could identify signatures of past pathogen exposure. The T cell repertoires of under 750 subjects were profiled by immunosequencing and related to cytomegalovirus serostatus. Besides the first cohort of more than 650 subjects, a separate validation cohort made up of over a hundred different subjects was used. To predict cytomegalovirus infection status, the study combined high-throughput TCR immunosequencing, statistical association of individual TCRs with disease status, and machine learning. A later analysis re-analyzed previously published TCR beta repertoires from 666 donors and added high-resolution HLA genotyping to study TCR occurrence patterns. Rather than using new phenotypic data, the later analysis identified candidate immune exposures from TCR beta sequences and from how often those sequences occurred across donors. An earlier analysis of nearly 600 of the donors applied high-throughput TCR beta sequencing to assess whether each TCR beta V gene segment acted as functional or pseudogenic. Alongside the repertoire data, information on donor age, sex, ethnicity and CMV serostatus was compiled. A later genetic analysis used genome-wide SNP genotypes for about 60% of the roughly 670 donors, treating that subset as a discovery cohort. All discovery cohort repertoires had been generated on a single sequencing platform. HLA typing included class I and class II loci at four-digit resolution. Typing coverage varied by locus: about 629-630 donors for A, B, C, DRB1 and DQB1; some 520 for DQA1; more than 600 for DPA1; under 490 for DPB1. Roughly five DR-DQ haplotypes were treated as single units for association and clustering because of strong linkage in the cohort. Among a few hundred genotyped donors of the cohort, an average of roughly 240,000 unique TCR beta nucleotide sequences were sequenced per donor, around 18% of them non-productive.

The library was obtained by the immunoSEQ multiplex PCR assay. A mixture of 60 forward primers for TCR Vbeta segments and 13 reverse primers for TCR Jbeta segments was used in the multiplex PCR. The CDR3 region of rearranged TCR beta genes was amplified from genomic DNA by a multiplex PCR assay. The amplified TCR beta libraries were sequenced on the Illumina HiSeq System as 87-base-pair reads. The original pipeline was this. Across the 500 to 750 repertoires, a later analysis counted 78 million or so unique TCR beta chains, roughly 11 million of which were shared by at least two donors. Raw reads were error-corrected and collapsed into unique sequences by a nearest-neighbor algorithm in which closely related sequences were merged to remove PCR and sequencing errors. To assign V, D and J gene segments, CDR3 sequences were aligned to IMGT reference sequences. Each retained sequence needed at least a six-nucleotide match to both a V gene segment and a J gene segment. Rearrangements were classified as productive when the CDR3 lacked stop codons and remained in frame with V and J, and all other rearrangements were classified as non-productive. CDR3 was defined according to IMGT convention as the region running from the second conserved V-encoded cysteine to the conserved J-encoded phenylalanine. The earlier analysis of about 590 of the donors excluded sequences that lacked an unambiguous match to a single V gene segment. An earlier analysis of 500 to 700 of the donors classified V segments as functional when productive rearrangements were above 56.7% and as segregating when the standard deviation between donors was above 5%. A statistical classification framework was developed to diagnose cytomegalovirus status using the catalog of TCR beta chain sequences. In a later analysis, V and J genes were assigned by comparing TCR nucleotide sequences against IMGT/GENE-DB human TR gene sequences. In a later analysis, CDR3 sequences and most-parsimonious VDJ recombination scenarios were assigned using the TCRdist pipeline. In a later analysis, each TCR beta chain was defined by its CDR3 amino acid sequence together with its V-gene family, and reads lacking a unique V-gene family were excluded. In a later analysis, 450 to 600 highly shared, low-generation-probability nucleotide sequences were removed to address suspected cross-contamination and a sequencing artifact. For each public chain, a later analysis derived a clonal expansion index from normalized ranks of inferred template counts within each repertoire. In a later analysis, generation probabilities were computed with a VDJ recombination model fitted to out-of-frame rearrangements, and the resulting probabilities were checked against IGoR. In a later analysis, TCR-TCR, TCR-HLA and TCR-CMV co-occurrence was scored with hypergeometric tests, and a repertoire-size bias correction was applied to TCR pairs. To estimate false discovery rates, a later analysis permuted the HLA or CMV assignments 20 times. A later analysis grouped co-occurring TCRs with DBSCAN, adding TCRdist sequence similarity when clustering within HLA-allele-positive subsets. For co-occurrence clustering, repertoires with fewer than 30,000 or more than 120,000 public chains were excluded, along with about five repertoires with anomalous nucleotide sharing. The immuneACCESS repertoire file appears here via TCRdb, limited to in-frame rearrangements. These files lack a portion of the clones; in checked studies, under half of the deficit traces to unresolved V genes, and the cause of the others is not known. That table furnishes V, J and clone size, whereas the DNA furnished D and trimming. This sample comprises 160,000 or so clones, 80% of them detected only once. The ten largest clonotypes hold about 9.7% of the sample.

V drops 1 base and J drops 3 bases, leaving 15 bases in between. CDR1 and CDR2 are read off the germline V gene (reference sequence) as SEHNR and FQNEAQ. The CDR3 numbers 17 residues from cysteine through phenylalanine. Of all the DNA, just the CDR3 is kept, 51 bases in frame from base 1. What the authors observed across the whole study: According to a later analysis, parvovirus B19, influenza, CMV and Epstein-Barr virus appeared linked to several top co-occurrence clusters. In a later analysis, HLA-associated TCR beta chains showed more clonal expansion and lower generation probabilities than non-associated chains that were equally common. A later genetic analysis reported fewer N-insertions in productive TCRs among donors in an Asian-associated ancestry cluster than the roughly 720-donor mean. In a later genetic analysis, a missense DCLRE1C variant was associated with V-gene and J-gene trimming of TCR beta chains, and the association was replicated in an independent cohort. In the study, around 150 TCR beta chains were listed as associated with cytomegalovirus. Most TCR sequences were observed very rarely across donors, whereas some public TCRs were present in many individuals. Linkage disequilibrium might explain the correlated functional status among segregating V segments, but an unknown experimental factor could not be excluded. The earlier analysis of almost 600 of the donors excluded 15 to 20 rarely observed V segments, including chromosome 9 orphons, because counts were too low. A further reported finding was that TCR beta sequences accurately predicted the HLA-A and HLA-B alleles for most subjects in the first cohort. When HLA alleles, especially DR and DQ, strongly co-occurred, TCR associations were difficult to assign to individual alleles. The classifier was reported to diagnose cytomegalovirus status with high specificity and sensitivity in both the original and validation cohorts. The only immune exposure information available for the cohort was CMV serostatus. A later analysis found that TCR association rates varied across HLA loci, with DRB1 alleles showing the most associated TCRs and HLA-C alleles the fewest. Some IMGT-functional V segments, including TRBV6-2 and TRBV6-3, could not be distinguished by the 87-base-pair reads and were therefore excluded. In vitro tests confirmed that a few of the cytomegalovirus-associated TCR beta chains recognize cytomegalovirus antigens. Sequencing depth was assumed to be roughly uniform across donors in the presence/absence analyses, though that assumption may not hold. The authors suggested that the approach could potentially be generalized to other disease states and immunological phenotypes. In a later analysis, most CMV-associated TCR beta chains were found to appear HLA-restricted, with HLA associations seemingly driven largely by CMV exposure. A group of highly shared sequence variants was considered likely to be a technical artifact of the sequencing pipeline. In an earlier analysis of some 500 of the donors, most TCR beta V segments were observed in productive rearrangements about 90% or about 30% of the time, broadly matching IMGT annotations. In this cohort, only TCR beta chains were sequenced, and detectable features were limited by the absence of alpha or paired-chain data. HLA typing was unavailable for some donors at each locus, so association tests used only the typed subset. Specific HLA alleles were associated with 15,000 to 20,000 TCR beta sequences at a false discovery rate of 0.05 in a later analysis.

The sequence was collected from a man aged 18 to 30 in good health and CMV-seropositive. Sequenced: PBMCs. Recombination linked TRBV7-9 to TRBJ1-4; no D gene call is confident. The base sequence is TGTGCCAGCAGCTTAGTAGGAGGGCCGTACGCTAATGAAAAACTGTTTTTT. It encodes CASSLVGGPYANEKLFF.